One sample yielded the 27 T cell receptor beta chains listed below, sequenced in a study of vaccination and CD4 T cells after COVID-19. Oncomine TCR Beta short-read sequencing was applied to DNA from cultured CD4+ T cells. TCRdb re-derived calls from the PCR reads in MiXCR, one entry per CDR3 protein. The profile shows over 10,000 distinct CDR3 sequences, roughly 55% of them singletons. The treatment denotes: approximately nine-day PBMC culture with coronavirus spike peptide pools or control peptides (ViraFEST assay). What these receptors recognize is not known. Sequencing was done on a sample of CD4+ T cells from blood, cultured in vitro. The receptor set was obtained from a human donor who had recovered from COVID-19.

The J gene is TRBJ2-7, the V gene TRBV6-1, with D tentatively TRBD1 (6 bases). The CDR3 sequence is 13 residues long. Germline CDR1 and CDR2: MNHNS and SASEGT. V was clipped by 3 bases and J by 3 bases, with 9 bases between them. The CDR3 DNA reads TGTGCCAGCAGTGACCAGACAGGCTACGAGCAGTACTTC. Residues: CASSDQTGYEQYF.

The V call is TRBV5-1, the J call TRBJ1-1; weak D call: TRBD1 (5 bases). Per the germline V gene, CDR1 is SGHRS and CDR2 is YFSETQ. Trimming stripped 2 bases from V and 7 bases from J, with 12 bases between. This CDR3 is built from 13 residues. In nucleotides, the CDR3 is TGCGCCAGCAGCTTAACAGGTAGAAATGAAGCTTTCTTT. Translation: CASSLTGRNEAFF.

This chain joins TRBV6-4 and TRBJ2-2; no reliable D call. V lost 5 bases to trimming and J lost 1 base, with 11 bases between them. The CDR3 contains 15 residues. CDR1 is MRHNA, CDR2 SNTAGT, per germline. CDR3 region: CASSPHPENTGELFF. The DNA for the CDR3 is TGTGCCAGCAGTCCACACCCAGAGAACACCGGGGAGCTGTTTTTT.

V is TRBV4-2 and J is TRBJ2-7; D is unclear. V was trimmed by 8 bases and J by 3 bases, leaving 14 bases between them. Per germline, CDR1 LGHNA and CDR2 YNFKEQ. CDR3 length equals 13 residues. The CDR3 bases are TGTGCCAGCCCCATTAGAAGCTTCTACGAGCAGTACTTC. Translation gives CASPIRSFYEQYF.

The gene calls are TRBV20-1 and TRBJ2-3; 8 nucleotides match TRBD1. V dropped 5 bases and J dropped 6; count of bases not matched to a gene: 13. The CDR3 is 15 residues long. CDR1 and CDR2 (germline): DFQATT, SNEGSKA (reference sequence). Written as DNA, the CDR3 is TGCAGTGCTCCAAGAGCCAACAGGGGGTCGGATACGCAGTATTTT. This codes for CSAPRANRGSDTQYF.

J is TRBJ2-7 and V is TRBV11-2, with TRBD1 matching 10 bases. CDR1 and CDR2 (germline): SGHAT, FQNNGV. V gave up 5 bases and J gave up 3 bases; unmatched junction bases: 7. This CDR3 contains 15 residues. DNA for the CDR3: TGTGCCAGCAGCCTGACAGGGGGCTTTTACTACGAGCAGTACTTC. Translated: CASSLTGGFYYEQYF.

V gene TRBV2 combines with J gene TRBJ1-6; D might be TRBD1 (6 bases). The CDR3 totals 14 residues. Trimming pared 3 bases from V and 4 bases from J, leaving 7 bases between. The germline V gene has CDR1 SNHLY and CDR2 FYNNEI. CDR3 loop: CASSEDRYNSPLHF. CDR3 sequence (DNA): TGTGCCAGCAGTGAGGACAGATATAATTCACCCCTCCACTTT.

The chain uses TRBV5-4 and TRBJ1-1, with D unclear. This CDR3 comprises 13 residues. V was cut by 1 base and J by 5 bases, with 9 bases left in between. Germline CDR1 SGHNT, CDR2 YYREEE (reference sequence). CDR3 protein: CASSLQGQTEAFF. The CDR3 DNA is TGTGCCAGCAGCTTGCAAGGCCAGACTGAAGCTTTCTTT. Looking up the rest from reference TRBV5-4 and TRBJ1-1 gives the full variable domain: ETGVTQSPTHLIKTRGQQVTLRCSSQSGHNTVSWYQQALGQGPQFIFQYYREEENGRGNFPPRFSGLQFPNYSSELNVNALELDDSALYLCASSLQGQTEAFFGQGTRLTVV.

The chain joins TRBV2 to TRBJ2-1; D might be TRBD1 (6 bases). From germline, CDR1 is SNHLY and CDR2 FYNNEI. The CDR3 is made up of 12 amino acids. Trimming took off 5 bases at V and 7 bases at J, with 9 bases between the two ends. The CDR3 DNA follows: TGTGCCAGCAGTCAAACAGGGAATGAGCAGTTCTTC. This gives the protein CASSQTGNEQFF.

The chain has TRBV28 and TRBJ2-7; 9 bases map to TRBD2. CDR1 is MDHEN and CDR2 is SYDVKM in the germline V gene. The J segment lost 2 bases and the V segment lost 11 bases, leaving 7 bases of the junction unmatched. The CDR3 runs 13 residues. DNA of the CDR3: TGTGCCGCTGGCGGGAGGGCCCCCTACGAGCAGTACTTC. The encoded protein is CAAGGRAPYEQYF.

The rearrangement joins TRBV4-1 to TRBJ2-3, with TRBD1 matching over 9 bases. The V gene's germline CDR1 is MGHRA and CDR2 YSYEKL. The CDR3 is 18 residues long. The V gene end was trimmed by 2 bases and the J gene end by 8 bases; junction bases not matched to a gene: 17. CDR3 sequence: CASSQYTPISDRGGTQYF. CDR3 sequence (DNA): TGCGCCAGCAGCCAATACACTCCCATCTCGGACAGGGGAGGTACGCAGTATTTT.

CDR3 region: CASSLQGITGELFF. The CDR3 DNA follows: TGTGCCAGCTCACTACAGGGGATCACCGGGGAGCTGTTTTTT. The chain links TRBV18 to TRBJ2-2, with 7 bases fitting TRBD1. CDR3 size: 14 residues. V lost 4 bases and J lost 4; bases outside the gene matches: 3. Germline lookup yields CDR1 KGHSH and CDR2 LQKENI.

This clonotype has only a few counts. The chain recombines TRBV20-1 with TRBJ1-1; D might be TRBD1 (6 bases). CDR1 and CDR2 from the germline V gene are DFQATT and SNEGSKA (reference sequence). Trimming shortened V by 3 bases and J by 9 bases, and 14 bases separated the two germline ends. This CDR3 region has 12 residues. The chain's CDR3 is CSASETGSQAFF. In nucleotides, the CDR3 is TGCAGTGCTAGCGAGACAGGCAGTCAAGCTTTCTTT.

The rearrangement joins TRBV6-5 to TRBJ2-5; D remains ambiguous. The CDR3 spans 14 residues. V shed 2 bases and J shed 5 bases, with 12 bases lying between them. Germline CDR1 is MNHEY and CDR2 is SVGAGI. DNA for the CDR3: TGTGCCAGCAGTTACGGGTCCCTCTCGGAGACCCAGTACTTC. This encodes CASSYGSLSETQYF.

Only a few counts were recorded for this clonotype. The chain combines TRBV7-3 with TRBJ2-2, with 8 bases aligning to TRBD2. With V trimmed by 4 bases and J by 0 bases, 4 bases remained unmatched. CDR3 size: 16 residues. Germline V gene data show CDR1 as SGHTA and CDR2 as FQGTGA. The CDR3 region has the DNA TGTGCCAGCAGCTCCTTAGCGGGATCGAACACCGGGGAGCTGTTTTTT. It encodes CASSSLAGSNTGELFF. Combining the CDR3 with reference TRBV7-3 and TRBJ2-2 gives the whole variable domain GAGVSQTPSNKVTEKGKYVELRCDPISGHTALYWYRQSLGQGPEFLIYFQGTGAADDSGLPNDRFFAVRPEGSVSTLKIQRTERGDSAVYLCASSSLAGSNTGELFFGEGSRLTVL.

V usage is TRBV10-3 and J usage is TRBJ2-1; TRBD2 agrees at 12 bases. The CDR3 consists of 20 residues. In germline, CDR1 is ENHRY, CDR2 SYGVKD. The V gene end was trimmed by 4 bases and the J gene end by 0 bases; junction bases not matched to a gene: 13. CDR3 sequence: CAISAKPGTSGSLSYNEQFF. CDR3 in DNA: TGTGCCATCAGTGCCAAACCCGGGACTAGCGGGTCTCTCTCCTACAATGAGCAGTTCTTC.

This clonotype showed up just a few times. The chain recombines TRBV20-1 with TRBJ1-3; no reliable D call. CDR3 size: 13 residues. Germline V gene data show CDR1 as DFQATT and CDR2 as SNEGSKA (reference sequence). V was shortened by 3 bases and J by 1 base, with 7 bases between the two germline ends. CDR3 sequence reads: CSASFDSGNTIYF. The CDR3 DNA reads TGCAGTGCTAGCTTCGATTCTGGAAACACCATATATTTT.

The chain has TRBV11-2 and TRBJ2-6, with D possibly being TRBD1 or TRBD2 (5 bases each). The CDR3 has 17 residues. Trimming cost V 6 bases and J 0 bases, with 15 bases left between them. Germline CDR1 SGHAT, CDR2 FQNNGV. As DNA, the CDR3 is TGTGCCAGCAGGGCCCCGGGACGGATCTCTGGGGCCAACGTCCTGACTTTC. Protein product: CASRAPGRISGANVLTF.

The chain recombines TRBV11-2 with TRBJ2-5; 13 bases match TRBD2. V lost 5 bases to trimming and J lost 6 bases; unmatched junction nucleotides: 6. In germline, CDR1 is SGHAT, CDR2 FQNNGV. The CDR3 has 15 amino acids. CDR3 coding DNA: TGTGCCAGCAGCCGCGGACTAGCGGGAGACAAGACCCAGTACTTC. Translating gives CASSRGLAGDKTQYF. The full variable domain, with the rest looked up from reference TRBV11-2 and TRBJ2-5, is EAGVAQSPRYKIIEKRQSVAFWCNPISGHATLYWYQQILGQGPKLLIQFQNNGVVDDSQLPKDRFSAERLKGVDSTLKIQPAKLEDSAVYLCASSRGLAGDKTQYFGPGTRLLVL.

This clonotype was counted between two and nine times. This chain joins TRBV20-1 and TRBJ1-2; TRBD1 agrees at 10 bases. V lost 6 bases, J lost 7 bases, and 11 bases stayed unmatched. CDR3 length: 14 residues. Per the germline V gene, CDR1 is DFQATT and CDR2 is SNEGSKA (reference sequence). CDR3 residues: CSATPTGGWGGYTF. Written as DNA, the CDR3 is TGCAGTGCCACACCGACAGGGGGCTGGGGTGGCTACACCTTC.

This clonotype has a handful of counts. This chain connects TRBV10-3 to TRBJ2-5, with D possibly called TRBD1 or TRBD2 (5 bases each). The CDR3 loop spans 14 amino acids. The V end lost 6 bases, the J end lost 1 base, and 12 bases lay between the germline ends. Germline CDR1 reads ENHRY; CDR2 reads SYGVKD. Here the CDR3 reads CAIRRDGFQETQYF. The CDR3 coding sequence is TGTGCCATCAGACGGGACGGCTTCCAAGAGACCCAGTACTTC.

The chain carries TRBV27 and TRBJ2-5; D unresolved. From germline, CDR1 is MNHEY and CDR2 SMNVEV (reference sequence). The CDR3 runs to 13 residues. Between the trimmed V and J ends, which lost 0 bases and 5 bases, there was a span of 7 bases. The CDR3 loop reads CASSLSLSETQYF. The CDR3 DNA follows: TGTGCCAGCAGTTTATCATTATCGGAGACCCAGTACTTC.

CDR3 in amino acids: CASSRASGTLANQPQHF. The DNA of the CDR3 is TGTGCCAGCAGCCGAGCATCCGGGACACTAGCCAATCAGCCCCAGCATTTT. The rearrangement uses TRBV27 and TRBJ1-5; tentative D call: TRBD1 (6 bases). The germline V gene has CDR1 MNHEY and CDR2 SMNVEV (reference sequence). The CDR3 has 17 residues. The ends were cut back, 6 bases at V and 3 bases at J, with 21 bases in the middle.

The chain employs TRBV28 and TRBJ1-5; a possible D gene is TRBD1 (6 bases). Trimming took 5 bases from V and 5 from J, leaving 19 bases between them. Germline CDR1 and CDR2: MDHEN and SYDVKM. The CDR3 extends over 16 amino acids. CDR3 amino acids: CASSPSPGGFHQPQHF. CDR3 in DNA: TGTGCCAGCAGTCCTTCCCCCGGGGGCTTCCATCAGCCCCAGCATTTT.

The rearrangement joins TRBV28 to TRBJ1-5; the match to TRBD1 covers 8 bases. Germline V gene data show CDR1 as MDHEN and CDR2 as SYDVKM. The CDR3 covers 14 residues. The ends lost 7 bases at V and 6 bases at J; junction bases unmatched: 8. The CDR3 is CASKTGGTGQPQHF. CDR3 bases: TGTGCCAGCAAAACAGGGGGGACTGGTCAGCCCCAGCATTTT.

The rearrangement joins TRBV6-2 or TRBV6-3 to TRBJ2-3; 12 bases map to TRBD2. V dropped 5 bases and J dropped 5; count of bases not matched to a gene: 5. The CDR3 is 15 amino acids. CDR1 and CDR2 from the germline V gene are MNHEY and SVGEGT. DNA for the CDR3: TGTGCCAGCAGTAACCGGGGACTAGCGGGAGATACGCAGTATTTT. This sequence encodes CASSNRGLAGDTQYF.

The chain links TRBV30 to TRBJ2-3; unclear D gene. The germline V gene has CDR1 GTSNPN and CDR2 SVGIG (reference sequence). This CDR3 has 11 amino acids. V was shortened by 5 bases and J by 3 bases, with 6 bases between the two germline ends. CDR3 region: CAWWTTDTQYF. CDR3 bases: TGTGCCTGGTGGACGACAGATACGCAGTATTTT.